These 30 T cell receptor beta chains came from one sample sequenced in a study of blood T cell repertoires in COVID-19. Sequencing used immunoSEQ multiplex PCR; TCRdb keeps in-frame clones, though not all of them. The table lists a few hundred thousand clones, more than 70% of them singletons. The sequenced sample was PBMCs or T cells enriched from blood (not recorded which). The receptors derive from a middle-aged woman with acute COVID-19.

V gene TRBV12-3 or TRBV12-4 combines with J gene TRBJ2-5; D unresolved. Trimming took 5 bases from V and 5 from J, leaving 9 bases between them. The CDR3 runs to 12 residues. CDR3 bases: TGTGCCAGCAGTCGGCCCGGGGAGACCCAGTACTTC. It is translated as CASSRPGETQYF.

The chain couples TRBV27 to TRBJ1-6; D possibly corresponds to TRBD1 (6 bases). Trimming pared 6 bases from V and 8 bases from J, leaving 8 bases between. The length of the CDR3 is 12 residues. CDR1 MNHEY and CDR2 SMNVEV come from the germline V gene (reference sequence). The CDR3 DNA reads as TGTGCCAGCAGCCGACAGGATTCACCCCTCCACTTT. The encoded protein is CASSRQDSPLHF.

This chain's CDR3 is CATAIATNEKLFF. As DNA, the CDR3 is TGTGCCACCGCGATTGCAACTAATGAAAAACTGTTTTTT. This sequence joins TRBV10-3 and TRBJ1-4; D unresolved. The CDR3 loop spans 13 amino acids. CDR1 ENHRY and CDR2 SYGVKD come from the germline V gene. V lost 10 bases and J lost 0, with 9 bases in between.

The CDR3 reads CASSLGLAVYGYTF. The CDR3 region has the DNA TGTGCCAGCAGCTTGGGTTTGGCAGTCTATGGCTACACCTTC. The V and J genes are TRBV5-4 and TRBJ1-2; D gene ambiguous. CDR1 SGHNT and CDR2 YYREEE come from the germline V gene (reference sequence). The ends were cut back, 0 bases at V and 4 bases at J, with 10 bases in the middle. This CDR3 comprises 14 residues.

The chain recombines TRBV29-1 with TRBJ2-3; no clear D gene. The CDR3 runs to 12 residues. The ends were cut back, 6 bases at V and 3 bases at J, with 10 bases in the middle. Germline values: CDR1 SQVTM, CDR2 ANQGSEA. The CDR3, as DNA: TGCAGCGTCCGACTTCAGACAGATACGCAGTATTTT. Translation: CSVRLQTDTQYF.

V gene TRBV9 combines with J gene TRBJ2-1; 7 bases are shared with TRBD2. Germline assignment: CDR1 SGDLS and CDR2 YYNGEE. V lost 5 bases to trimming and J lost 2 bases; unmatched junction nucleotides: 10. This CDR3 contains 16 residues. The CDR3 DNA is TGTGCCAGCAGTGAAAGGGCGGGAGCGGCCTACAATGAGCAGTTCTTC. Protein sequence: CASSERAGAAYNEQFF.

The chain combines TRBV7-9 with TRBJ1-5; D gene ambiguous. The CDR3 totals 14 residues. V was shortened by 5 bases and J by 5 bases, with 13 bases between the two germline ends. Germline assignment: CDR1 SEHNR and CDR2 FQNEAQ (reference sequence). CDR3 coding DNA: TGTGCCAGCAGCAGCGAAGGAAATGATCAGCCCCAGCATTTT. Amino acids: CASSSEGNDQPQHF.

This rearrangement joins TRBV5-1 to TRBJ1-1; a possible D gene is TRBD1 (6 bases). Trimming stripped 4 bases from V and 0 bases from J, with 10 bases between. This CDR3 comprises 14 residues. Per germline, CDR1 SGHRS and CDR2 YFSETQ. CDR3 nucleotides: TGCGCCAGCAGCCCGGACAGCTTGAACACTGAAGCTTTCTTT. It encodes CASSPDSLNTEAFF.

V is TRBV5-1 and J is TRBJ2-1; 10 bases are a match to TRBD2. The V gene's germline CDR1 is SGHRS and CDR2 YFSETQ. V gave up 4 bases and J gave up 9 bases; unmatched junction bases: 13. This CDR3 is built from 16 residues. The chain's CDR3 is CASSPSASGSLGEQFF. The DNA of the CDR3 is TGCGCCAGCAGCCCATCCGCTAGCGGGAGCCTCGGTGAGCAGTTCTTC.

This chain uses TRBV3-1 (or the pseudogene TRBV3-2) with TRBJ2-5; 7 nucleotides match TRBD2. CDR1 LGHDT and CDR2 YNNKEL come from the germline V gene (reference sequence). The CDR3 is 16 amino acids. V lost 5 bases to trimming and J lost 4 bases; unmatched junction nucleotides: 13. CDR3 sequence reads: CASSYTLSGFRETQYF. The CDR3, as DNA: TGTGCCAGCAGCTACACCCTTAGCGGGTTCCGAGAGACCCAGTACTTC.

CDR3 in amino acids: CASSLAVGFDYEQFF. CDR3 nucleotides: TGTGCCAGCAGCTTAGCCGTGGGTTTTGACTATGAGCAGTTCTTC. V is TRBV7-9 and J is TRBJ2-1, with no clear D. The germline V gene has CDR1 SEHNR and CDR2 FQNEAQ (reference sequence). CDR3 length equals 15 residues. The V end lost 0 bases, the J end lost 8 bases, and 14 bases lay between the germline ends.

The chain is built from TRBV6-2 or TRBV6-3 and TRBJ2-3; possibly TRBD2 for D (6 bases). Germline CDR1 reads MNHEY; CDR2 reads SVGEGT. The CDR3 runs 16 residues. The ends were cut back, 4 bases at V and 5 bases at J, with 19 bases in the middle. CDR3 region: CASSSSPEGVVDTQYF. CDR3 nucleotides: TGTGCCAGCAGTTCTTCCCCGGAGGGCGTAGTAGATACGCAGTATTTT.

The V gene is TRBV13, the J gene TRBJ2-1; TRBD2 agrees at 7 bases. Trimming took 6 bases from V and 1 from J; bases not matched to a gene: 6. The CDR3 is 15 residues long. Germline CDR1 is PRHDT and CDR2 is FYEKMQ (reference sequence). CDR3 amino acids: CASSPGEGSYNEQFF. CDR3 DNA sequence: TGTGCCAGCAGTCCGGGGGAGGGATCCTACAATGAGCAGTTCTTC.

V gene TRBV19 combines with J gene TRBJ1-2, with 10 bases lining up with TRBD1. The CDR3 extends over 16 amino acids. Germline trimming cut 7 bases from V and 3 bases from J; bases unmatched to any gene: 11. Germline CDR1 reads LNHDA; CDR2 reads SQIVND (reference sequence). The CDR3 loop is CASTNQGTGAYYGYTF. CDR3 nucleotide sequence: TGTGCCAGTACCAACCAGGGGACAGGGGCCTACTATGGCTACACCTTC.

The rearrangement links TRBV14 to TRBJ2-2, with a weak D call TRBD1 (5 bases). In germline, CDR1 is SGHDN, CDR2 FVKESK. With 4 bases removed from V and 6 bases from J, the gap between germline ends came to 12 bases. The CDR3 runs to 14 residues. The CDR3: CASSLSWGAGELFF. CDR3 bases: TGTGCCAGCAGCCTATCATGGGGCGCCGGGGAGCTGTTTTTT.

The chain is built from TRBV9 and TRBJ2-3; 10 bases are shared with TRBD1. Germline-derived CDR1 and CDR2 are SGDLS and YYNGEE. The length of the CDR3 is 15 residues. V shed 3 bases, J shed 4 bases, and the junction held 5 bases outside the gene matches. The CDR3 DNA follows: TGTGCCAGCAGCGCTGGGGACAGGGGTTCAGATACGCAGTATTTT. Translation: CASSAGDRGSDTQYF.

The chain links TRBV11-2 to TRBJ1-6; D remains unclear. The V gene lost 5 bases and the J gene lost 9 bases, with 14 bases spanning the gap. The length of the CDR3 is 14 residues. The germline CDR1 and CDR2 sequences are SGHAT and FQNNGV. The CDR3 sequence: CASSPRVSSSPLHF. In DNA form, the CDR3 reads TGTGCCAGCAGCCCCCGAGTATCAAGTTCACCCCTCCACTTT.

The genes are TRBV23-1 and TRBJ2-4; 8 bases line up with TRBD1. TRBV23-1 is treated as an ORF (open reading frame) with a function not yet certain. V lost 0 bases, J lost 0 bases, and 10 bases stayed unmatched. The length of the CDR3 is 19 residues. The CDR3 here is CASSQSGGGQGKAKNIQYF. The CDR3 region has the DNA TGCGCCAGCAGTCAATCGGGGGGCGGACAGGGCAAAGCCAAAAACATTCAGTACTTC.

The chain recombines TRBV21-1 with TRBJ2-7; TRBD2, the D gene given by the table, was not confirmed from the DNA. TRBV21-1 is labeled a pseudogene. This CDR3 contains 14 residues. The CDR3 sequence is CASSKVEGHYEQYF. The CDR3 DNA follows: TGTGCCAGCAGCAAAGTGGAGGGGCACTACGAGCAGTACTTC.

V usage is TRBV3-1 (or the pseudogene TRBV3-2) and J usage is TRBJ2-2; weak D call: TRBD2 (5 bases). V lost 4 bases to trimming and J lost 1 base, with 7 bases between them. Germline lookup yields CDR1 LGHDT and CDR2 YNNKEL (reference sequence). This CDR3 is 14 amino acids long. Here the CDR3 reads CASSPSGNTGELFF. The CDR3 nucleotides read TGTGCCAGCAGCCCCAGCGGGAACACCGGGGAGCTGTTTTTT.

V usage is TRBV19 and J usage is TRBJ1-5, with TRBD1 identical over 7 bases. V was clipped by 7 bases and J by 3 bases; unmatched bases: 12. The CDR3 is 16 amino acids. In germline, CDR1 is LNHDA, CDR2 SQIVND (reference sequence). The CDR3 here is CASTPTGEWDNQPQHF. DNA for the CDR3: TGTGCCAGTACCCCCACAGGGGAGTGGGACAATCAGCCCCAGCATTTT.

The chain uses TRBV5-1 and TRBJ2-1; D may be TRBD1 (5 bases). There are 19 residues in the CDR3. Germline V CDR1 and CDR2: SGHRS, YFSETQ. Deletions cut 0 bases from V and 0 bases from J, with 19 bases between. CDR3 sequence (DNA): TGCGCCAGCAGCTTGGCCAATCCAGGGCCCTTCGGCTCCTACAATGAGCAGTTCTTC. As protein: CASSLANPGPFGSYNEQFF.

This clone has just a few counts. V gene TRBV27 combines with J gene TRBJ2-5; no definite D call. Per germline, CDR1 MNHEY and CDR2 SMNVEV (reference sequence). The V end lost 6 bases, the J end lost 2 bases, and 7 bases lay between the germline ends. CDR3 length: 12 amino acids. CDR3 protein: CASRTMQETQYF. In nucleotides, the CDR3 is TGTGCCAGCAGGACAATGCAAGAGACCCAGTACTTC.

The J gene is TRBJ2-1, the V gene TRBV2; 10 nucleotides agree with TRBD2. Trimming at V came to 7 bases and at J to 7 bases, leaving 13 bases not matched to a gene. The germline V gene encodes CDR1 SNHLY and CDR2 FYNNEI. The length of the CDR3 is 16 residues. The CDR3 protein is CASNQGSGRAANEQFF. As DNA, the CDR3 is TGTGCCAGCAACCAGGGAAGCGGGAGGGCCGCTAATGAGCAGTTCTTC.

The V gene is TRBV28, the J gene TRBJ1-6, with 8 bases that match TRBD1. Trimming cost V 5 bases and J 7 bases; bases outside gene matches: 7. Germline V gene data show CDR1 as MDHEN and CDR2 as SYDVKM. The CDR3 spans 15 residues. CDR3 DNA sequence: TGTGCCAGCAGTACCTACAGGGGGGGGAATTCACCCCTCCACTTT. As protein: CASSTYRGGNSPLHF.

This clone was seen only once. This chain joins TRBV21-1 and TRBJ1-2; whether TRBD1, the table's D call, matches the DNA was not checked. TRBV21-1 is a pseudogene locus. This CDR3 has 14 residues. CDR3 loop: CASSKVSRGEGYTF. CDR3 DNA sequence: TGTGCCAGCAGCAAAGTAAGTAGGGGTGAGGGCTACACCTTC.

This clone was recorded once. The chain joins TRBV28 to TRBJ1-4; D is perhaps TRBD1 (6 bases). The V gene's germline CDR1 is MDHEN and CDR2 SYDVKM. This CDR3 has 12 amino acids. Deletions cut 10 bases from V and 6 bases from J, with 12 bases between. Here the CDR3 DNA reads TGTGCCACCGGGACAATTTATGAAAAACTGTTTTTT. Its translation is CATGTIYEKLFF.

This chain uses TRBV19 with TRBJ1-1; 7 bases fit TRBD1. Per the germline V gene, CDR1 is LNHDA and CDR2 is SQIVND (reference sequence). The V gene end was trimmed by 0 bases and the J gene end by 4 bases; junction bases not matched to a gene: 5. This CDR3 comprises 15 residues. Here the CDR3 DNA reads TGTGCCAGTAGTATAGAAGGGGGCAGGGGCACTGAAGCTTTCTTT. This encodes CASSIEGGRGTEAFF.

The CDR3 nucleotides read TGTGCCAGCAGTCATCAGGGTGACTCCTACGAGCAGTACGTC. It yields the protein CASSHQGDSYEQYV. This chain connects TRBV7-2 to TRBJ2-7; TRBD1 might be the D (5 bases). Germline lookup yields CDR1 SGHTA and CDR2 FQGNSA. CDR3 length: 14 amino acids. Trimming took off 6 bases at V and 0 bases at J, with 12 bases between the two ends.

V is TRBV5-1 and J is TRBJ2-2; D possibly corresponds to TRBD2 (5 bases). The CDR3 spans 15 residues. Germline V lookup: CDR1 SGHRS, CDR2 YFSETQ. The germline V and J ends were trimmed by 4 bases and 8 bases, with 18 bases remaining between them. The CDR3 nucleotides are TGCGCCAGCAGCATCGGGATCCCCCGAGTGGGGGAGCTGTTTTTT. It specifies CASSIGIPRVGELFF.